This T cell receptor (beta chain) was retrieved from a study of CD8+ T cells in alopecia areata. The study, taken as a whole, reports: Scalp specimens additionally yield sequences from normal skin's resident alphabeta T cells. Lesional scalp displayed greater clonality than normal scalp, most notably in alopecia totalis/universalis.

The CDR3 extends over 12 amino acids. The germline V and J ends were trimmed by 5 bases and 9 bases, with 14 bases remaining between them. Germline assignment: CDR1 SQVTM and CDR2 ANQGSEA. RNA, once extracted, was reverse transcribed into cDNA for use as the sequencing template. Assay used: immunoSEQ multiplex PCR; TCRdb lists only in-frame clones, some missing. The table has roughly 220,000 clones, 35% to 40% seen once. Treatment indicated: oral pan-JAK inhibitor, 5-10 mg twice daily. By sample share, this clone is medium-sized. Antigen: not known. Sequenced here: CD4+ T cells sorted from blood, sampled at week 34, from a patient treated with tofacitinib. The clonotype originates from a human donor with alopecia areata. V and J are TRBV29-1 and TRBJ2-1; D call uncertain. Here the CDR3 DNA reads TGCAGCGTTCAACAGTCGGAAAGTGAGCAGTTCTTC. Translated: CSVQQSESEQFF.